The rows below give T cell receptor beta chains drawn from one sample of a study of regulatory and conventional T cells in RAG deficiency. TCRdb's table, derived via immunoSEQ multiplex PCR, lists solely in-frame clones and lacks some. The table records tens of thousands of clones, approximately 90% of them present only once. The same sample was also studied in work on regulatory T cells.

The sample comprised CD8+ T cells sorted from blood. The receptor set was obtained from a human donor in good health. Each CDR3 is given with its conserved first and last residue. The D gene is left open where the match is weak. Clone size appears in some rows only: once, few, many, or a class for an expanded clone.

j_gene	d_gene	v_gene	len	abundance	CDR3aa	CDR3nt
TRBJ2-7	TRBD1	TRBV10-1	13	NA	CASRRDRGDEQYF	TGCGCCAGCAGAAGGGACAGGGGAGACGAGCAGTACTTC
TRBJ2-7	TRBD1	TRBV28	15	NA	CASSLEGQGAYEQYF	TGTGCCAGCAGTTTGGAGGGACAGGGGGCCTACGAGCAGTACTTC
TRBJ2-3	TRBD2	TRBV2	15	NA	CASRSYERESDTQYF	TGTGCCAGCAGGAGTTACGAGCGGGAGTCAGATACGCAGTATTTT
TRBJ1-4	NA	TRBV9	15	NA	CASSVGQSLNEKLFF	TGTGCCAGCAGCGTAGGACAGAGCCTCAATGAAAAACTGTTTTTT
TRBJ2-1	TRBD2	TRBV6-6	15	NA	CASSDSTSGYNEQFF	TGTGCCAGCAGTGACTCGACTAGCGGCTACAATGAGCAGTTCTTC
TRBJ2-4	NA	TRBV7-8	15	NA	CASSPRFGGGGIQYF	TGTGCCAGCAGCCCACGTTTCGGGGGAGGCGGCATTCAGTACTTC
TRBJ2-3	TRBD1	TRBV6-6	15	few	CASTDPTGGTDTQYF	TGTGCCAGCACCGACCCGACAGGGGGGACAGATACGCAGTATTTT
TRBJ2-1	NA	TRBV7-6	16	once	CASSERIPGVQDEQFF	TGTGCCAGCAGCGAACGTATTCCGGGGGTTCAGGATGAGCAGTTCTTC
TRBJ1-4	NA	TRBV6-1	15	NA	CASSSRPPTNEKLFF	TGTGCCAGCAGTTCTCGACCGCCAACTAATGAAAAACTGTTTTTT
TRBJ1-2	NA	TRBV5-1	14	once	CASSSTSAAVGYTF	TGCGCCAGCAGCTCCACGTCGGCCGCGGTTGGCTACACCTTC
TRBJ2-3	TRBD2	TRBV9	16	NA	CASSASGGGFTDTQYF	TGTGCCAGCAGCGCCAGTGGCGGGGGTTTCACAGATACGCAGTATTTT
TRBJ2-2	NA	TRBV4-1	15	NA	CASSLSESNTGELFF	TGCGCCAGCAGCCTTAGCGAATCGAACACCGGGGAGCTGTTTTTT